This T cell receptor beta chain was recorded in a study of T cells in Graves' hyperthyroidism and ophthalmopathy (dated by TCRdb to between 2017 and 2020). Looking at the study overall: Peripheral blood was sampled at the time of initial diagnosis, prior to any treatment. Prospective prediction of ophthalmopathy was tested in an independent validation cohort consisting of 18 to 20 hyperthyroidism patients and about 17 patients who later progressed to ophthalmopathy. The 75 to 100 discovery patients were randomly split 7:3 into training and test sets. TCR V-J signatures able to tell the groups apart were searched for in a discovery cohort of 95 or so patients, of whom fewer than 45 had Graves' ophthalmopathy and 55 to 60 had stable Graves' hyperthyroidism. After sampling, hyperthyroidism patients received methimazole starting at 30 mg daily, and ophthalmopathy patients received high-dose intravenous methylprednisolone. According to the paper, TCR Vbeta CDR3 sequencing was carried out on 135 peripheral blood samples, which came from under 50 ophthalmopathy, approximately 72 hyperthyroidism and about 17 progressor patients. In addition, the study compared T-cell repertoires in thyroid tissue and in blood from several Graves' hyperthyroidism patients. Overall results and qualifications from the work: In validation, the model predicted progression to ophthalmopathy a median of about 6.5 months before onset, with about 70% sensitivity and just under 75% specificity. Most expanded thyroid clonotypes (frequency above 0.001) were also detected in blood, suggesting blood repertoires may reflect thyroid immune responses. Ophthalmopathy was separated from stable hyperthyroidism by a 13 V-J signature model, with just over 85% sensitivity and just over 81% specificity obtained in cross-validation and 80%/75% obtained in testing. Sample size was not statistically predetermined, and blinding of investigators to group allocation was not performed.

The TCR beta CDR3 regions were amplified from RNA transcripts. For the first round of RT-PCR on the TCR CDR3, the HTBI primer set was used together with the Qiagen OneStep RT-PCR kit. The libraries were constructed in a second round of multiplex PCR and then size-selected and purified. Paired-end sequencing of the libraries was performed with 100 bp reads on an Illumina HiSeq2000. In the authors' own workflow: SOAPnuke was used to process the raw data, removing reads that contained adapters or uncalled bases, had a mean Phred below 15, or lacked an exact match to the constant primer or identifier. High-quality paired reads were merged using COPE v1.2.5, and each unique nucleotide sequence was defined as a clonotype. Clonotypes were aligned to IMGT TRBV, TRBD and TRBJ reference segments using MiTCR v1.1. The analysis included only V-J combinations with a frequency above 0.0001, which together covered around 99% of the repertoires. The TCS score was defined as the ratio of F50 (clonal expansion) to E x V (chaos), calculated using BLOSUM62-based TCRdist between CDR3 peptides within each V-J. Welch's t-statistics and random forest reduced fewer than 550 V-J features to under 15, which were used in a naive Bayes classifier (R e1071). Thyroid-blood repertoire similarity was quantified with the Morisita-Horn index. The public reads were reprocessed in TCRdb via fastp at Q25 and MiXCR, keeping in-frame beta chains. Each record represents a unique CDR3 protein, reported with the most common genes and DNA among its rows. For this entry, the V and J calls and clone size follow TCRdb and not the study's own pipeline. This sample comprises hundreds of thousands of distinct CDR3 sequences, about a third of them detected only once. Less than 35% of the sample rests with the top ten.

Stable Graves' hyperthyroidism was defined as the absence of progression to ophthalmopathy over 18 months of follow-up. Hyperthyroidism patients were aged 18 to 65 years and newly diagnosed, with disease duration of less than 2 months. Exclusion was applied to patients with uncontrolled infections, other autoimmune diseases, pregnancy or lactation. Diagnoses were based on clinical symptoms, serum thyroxine and TRAb, thyroid ultrasound and orbital computed tomography. Ficoll-Paque density gradient centrifugation was used to isolate PBMCs from approximately 10 ml of fresh peripheral blood. Trizol reagent was used to extract total RNA, and RNA quality was then checked on an Agilent 2100 Bioanalyzer. As to this clonotype: The antigen it binds to is not known. This may be a read error: a much more frequent sequence differs by one nucleotide.

The source of this sequence is a woman between 40 and 50 years old with Graves' hyperthyroidism. Sequencing used blood.

The bases are TGTGCCAGCACCCGACGGAGGAGCTCCTACGAGCAGTACTTC. Its protein reads: CASTRRRSSYEQYF. The chain uses TRBV11-2 and TRBJ2-7; the D segment could be TRBD2, given 5 matching bases. Trimming removed 7 bases from V and 0 bases from J, leaving 13 bases between the germline ends. Inclusive of the bounding cysteine and phenylalanine, the CDR3 is 14 residues long. Only the CDR3 portion is preserved as DNA: 42 bases, with reading frame beginning at the first base. CDR1 and CDR2 are read off the germline V gene as SGHAT and FQNNGV.